The T cell receptor beta chain described here comes from a study of shared clonotypes between healthy human individuals. Study at large: Donors had three CD4 naive, three CD4 memory, two CD8 naive and one CD8 memory plate apiece. Study-wide results and limits: Incompleteness in sorted-subset sequencing, despite large depth, was shown by rarefaction.

This clone was counted a single time. Its target is unknown. The CDR3 extends over 13 amino acids. Germline CDR1 reads MDHEN; CDR2 reads SYDVKM. Between the trimmed V and J ends, which lost 3 bases and 3 bases, there was a span of 9 bases. Naive CD8 cells were CD45RO-negative, positively selected for CCR7, excluding terminally differentiated effector memory CD45RA+ cells. Caucasian adults residing in Nashville, Tennessee made up all the donors. Per the study methods: Without quality scores, immunoSEQ junctional reads could not be filtered like full-length reads. Assay used: immunoSEQ multiplex PCR; TCRdb lists only in-frame clones, some missing. The V and J calls and the clone size are those of that table, but D and trimming were determined from the DNA. Of a few million clones listed, approximately 92% are singletons.

This sequence originates from a man aged 18-30 years in good health. Some clones in this sample may be carry-over from other donors' samples. Material: naive CD8+ T cells from PBMCs. V gene TRBV28 combines with J gene TRBJ2-7, with D hard to call. This chain's CDR3 is CASSFSEIYEQYF. Here the CDR3 DNA reads TGTGCCAGCAGTTTCTCGGAAATCTACGAGCAGTACTTC.